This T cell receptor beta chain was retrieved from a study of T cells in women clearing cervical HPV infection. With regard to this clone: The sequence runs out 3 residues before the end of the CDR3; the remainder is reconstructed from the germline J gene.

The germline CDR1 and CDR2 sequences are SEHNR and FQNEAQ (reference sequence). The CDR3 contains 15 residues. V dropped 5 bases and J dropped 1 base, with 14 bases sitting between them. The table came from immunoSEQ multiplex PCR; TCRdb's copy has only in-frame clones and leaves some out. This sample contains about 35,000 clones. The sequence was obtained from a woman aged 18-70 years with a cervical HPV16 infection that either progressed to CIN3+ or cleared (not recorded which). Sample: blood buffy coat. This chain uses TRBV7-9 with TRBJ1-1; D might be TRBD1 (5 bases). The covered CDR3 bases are TGTGCCAGCAGCCCAAGGACACCGACGAACACTGAA. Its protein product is CASSPRTPTNTE. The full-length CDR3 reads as CASSPRTPTNTEAFF.